This TCR beta chain was retrieved from a study of molecular identifiers for immune sequencing clone quantification. Germline assignment: CDR1 LGHNA and CDR2 YSLEER. The CDR3 length is 16 residues. This clonotype was found a few times. The junction differs from germline at one of its ends, possibly a read error. In TCRdb, the PCR reads were re-called with MiXCR into one record per CDR3 protein. The repertoire holds more than 550,000 distinct CDR3 sequences, with roughly 23% as singletons. This clonotype was obtained from a human donor in good health. Some libraries in this study had Jurkat cell RNA spiked in. The rearrangement uses TRBV4-3 and TRBJ2-7, with a tentative D call TRBD2 (5 bases). Specimen: naive CD8+ T cells from blood, with Jurkat cell RNA spiked in. Described subset: FACS-sorted CD8+CD4-CCR7+CD45RA+ naive T cells. The CDR3 DNA reads as TGCGCCAGCAGCCCGACCAGGTCCCGGGGAGCCTACGAGCAGCACTTC. This translates into CASSPTRSRGAYEQHF.